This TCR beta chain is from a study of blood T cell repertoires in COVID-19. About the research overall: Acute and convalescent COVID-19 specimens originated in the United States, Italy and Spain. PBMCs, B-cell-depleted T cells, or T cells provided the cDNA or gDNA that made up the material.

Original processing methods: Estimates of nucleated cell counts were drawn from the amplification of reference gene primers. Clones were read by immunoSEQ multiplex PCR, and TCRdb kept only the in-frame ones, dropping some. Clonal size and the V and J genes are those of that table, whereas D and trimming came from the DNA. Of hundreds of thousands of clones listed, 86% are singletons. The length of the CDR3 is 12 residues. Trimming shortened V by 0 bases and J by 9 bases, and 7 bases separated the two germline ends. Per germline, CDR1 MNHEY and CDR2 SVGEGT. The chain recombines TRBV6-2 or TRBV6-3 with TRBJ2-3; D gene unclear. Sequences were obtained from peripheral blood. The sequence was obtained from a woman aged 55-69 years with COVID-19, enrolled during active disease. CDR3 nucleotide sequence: TGTGCCAGCAGTTACTCTGCTAGGACGCAGTATTTT. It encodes CASSYSARTQYF.